The 10 T cell receptor beta chains below all came from one sample that was sequenced in a study of metastatic and nonmetastatic thyroid tumors. All patients reached thyroid surgery having received no treatment beforehand. With MiXCR, TCRdb reprocessed the PCR reads. The table includes 9,000 to 13,000 clones, around 30% detected once. The sequencing input was tumor tissue. The receptors derive from a female donor with papillary thyroid cancer or a benign thyroid nodule (not recorded which). Some clones in this sample may be carry-over from other donors' samples.

This clone was recorded many times. A much larger clone lies a single base off, so this may be a read error. The chain has TRBV7-6 and TRBJ2-3; 8 nucleotides agree with TRBD1. This CDR3 contains 15 residues. Germline assignment: CDR1 SGHVS and CDR2 FNYEAQ. CDR3 nucleotide sequence: TGTGCCAGCAGCTTAACAGGGGGAATATCAGATGCGCAGTATTTT. Encoded protein: CASSLTGGISDAQYF. The whole variable domain, remainder taken from reference TRBV7-6 and TRBJ2-3, is GAGVSQSPRYKVTKRGQDVALRCDPISGHVSLYWYRQALGQGPEFLTYFNYEAQQDKSGLPNDRFSAERPEGSISTLTIQRTEQRDSAMYRCASSLTGGISDAQYFGPGTRLTVL.

The CDR3 protein is CASSSGQGAYTEAFF. CDR3 in DNA: TGCGCCAGCAGCTCCGGACAGGGGGCCTACACTGAAGCTTTCTTT. The V gene is TRBV5-1, the J gene TRBJ1-1; 11 positions agree with TRBD1. The CDR3 runs to 15 residues. V shed 3 bases and J 3 bases; nucleotides not matched to a gene: 4. Looked up from germline, CDR1 is SGHRS and CDR2 is YFSETQ.

Judged by abundance, this clone is medium-sized. This chain links TRBV20-1 with TRBJ1-1, with D perhaps TRBD1 (5 bases). Germline CDR1 reads DFQATT; CDR2 reads SNEGSKA (reference sequence). V was clipped by 0 bases and J by 3 bases, with 14 bases between them. CDR3 length: 15 residues. In DNA, the CDR3 is TGCAGTGCTAGAGATGTCAGGGTTTTGGACACTGAAGCTTTCTTT. This gives the protein CSARDVRVLDTEAFF.

The J gene is TRBJ2-7, the V gene TRBV5-1, with TRBD2 as a possible D gene (6 bases). CDR3 size: 17 residues. V was pared by 3 bases and J by 7 bases, with 26 bases between. Germline assignment: CDR1 SGHRS and CDR2 YFSETQ. The CDR3 DNA sequence: TGCGCCAGCAGCTCCCTAGGTGGGACTGCAACGACGGAAGAGCAGTACTTC. This codes for CASSSLGGTATTEEQYF.

There are many counts of this clone. The chain uses TRBV28 and TRBJ1-1; 7 nucleotides line up with TRBD1. Germline-derived CDR1 and CDR2 are MDHEN and SYDVKM. The CDR3 consists of 15 residues. V lost 5 bases and J lost 5; bases outside the gene matches: 11. The DNA of the CDR3 is TGTGCCAGCAGTATAGGGGGCTCGAGGGAGACTGAAGCTTTCTTT. Residues: CASSIGGSRETEAFF. The full variable domain, with the rest looked up from reference TRBV28 and TRBJ1-1, is DVKVTQSSRYLVKRTGEKVFLECVQDMDHENMFWYRQDPGLGLRLIYFSYDVKMKEKGDIPEGYSVSREKKERFSLILESASTNQTSMYLCASSIGGSRETEAFFGQGTRLTVV.

The chain is built from TRBV14 and TRBJ1-1; 9 nucleotides line up with TRBD1. Germline trimming cut 5 bases from V and 3 bases from J; bases unmatched to any gene: 4. Germline values: CDR1 SGHDN, CDR2 FVKESK. The CDR3 contains 14 residues. The CDR3 DNA reads TGTGCCAGCAGCACTCGGACAGGGGACACTGAAGCTTTCTTT. This encodes CASSTRTGDTEAFF. Full variable domain (outside the CDR3, taken from reference TRBV14 and TRBJ1-1): EAGVTQFPSHSVIEKGQTVTLRCDPISGHDNLYWYRRVMGKEIKFLLHFVKESKQDESGMPNNRFLAERTGGTYSTLKVQPAELEDSGVYFCASSTRTGDTEAFFGQGTRLTVV.

The chain has TRBV2 and TRBJ1-1; D call uncertain. The germline gives CDR1 SNHLY, CDR2 FYNNEI. Trimming cost V 4 bases and J 3 bases, with 9 bases left between them. The CDR3 loop spans 13 amino acids. The CDR3 bases are TGTGCCAGCAGTGGAGATGAGGACACTGAAGCTTTCTTT. Residues: CASSGDEDTEAFF.

This chain joins TRBV7-9 and TRBJ1-4, with D perhaps TRBD1 (6 bases). V was clipped by 7 bases and J by 5 bases, with 20 bases between them. This CDR3 is 16 amino acids long. Germline V gene lookup returns CDR1 SEHNR and CDR2 FQNEAQ (reference sequence). The CDR3 sequence is CASMLGSGTRNEKLFF. CDR3 DNA: TGTGCCAGCATGTTAGGATCCGGGACACGGAATGAAAAACTGTTTTTT. The whole variable domain, filled in from reference TRBV7-9 and TRBJ1-4, reads DTGVSQNPRHKITKRGQNVTFRCDPISEHNRLYWYRQTLGQGPEFLTYFQNEAQLEKSRLLSDRFSAERPKGSFSTLEIQRTEQGDSAMYLCASMLGSGTRNEKLFFGSGTQLSVL.

This chain uses TRBV15 with TRBJ2-1; a weak D match, TRBD2 (6 bases). V was clipped by 4 bases and J by 9 bases, with 16 bases between them. CDR3 length equals 14 residues. Germline-derived CDR1 and CDR2 are LNHNV and YYDKDF (reference sequence). CDR3 amino acids: CATSTRDSEGEQFF. The CDR3 nucleotides read TGTGCCACCAGCACCCGGGACTCCGAGGGTGAGCAGTTCTTC.

This clone was recorded at least ten times. The rearrangement joins TRBV6-4 to TRBJ1-6; D is ambiguous. V was trimmed by 6 bases and J by 9 bases, leaving 12 bases between them. The CDR3 extends over 13 amino acids. Germline V gives CDR1 MRHNA, CDR2 SNTAGT. CDR3 nucleotide sequence: TGTGCCAGCAGGGCTGCTGCTAGTTCACCCCTCCACTTT. Translation: CASRAAASSPLHF.